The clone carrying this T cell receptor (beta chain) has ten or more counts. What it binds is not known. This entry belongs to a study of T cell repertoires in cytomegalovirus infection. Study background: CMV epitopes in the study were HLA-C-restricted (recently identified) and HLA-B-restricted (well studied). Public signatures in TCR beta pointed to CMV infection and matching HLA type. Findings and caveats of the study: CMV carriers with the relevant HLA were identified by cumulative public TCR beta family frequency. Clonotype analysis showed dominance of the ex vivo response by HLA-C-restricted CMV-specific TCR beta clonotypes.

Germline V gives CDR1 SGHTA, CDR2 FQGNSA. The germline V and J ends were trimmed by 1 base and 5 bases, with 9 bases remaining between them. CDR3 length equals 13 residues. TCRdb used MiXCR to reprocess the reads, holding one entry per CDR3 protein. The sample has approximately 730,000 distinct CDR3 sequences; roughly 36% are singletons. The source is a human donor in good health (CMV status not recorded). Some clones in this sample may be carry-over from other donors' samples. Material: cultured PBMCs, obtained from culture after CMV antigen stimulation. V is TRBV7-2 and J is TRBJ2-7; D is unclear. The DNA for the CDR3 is TGTGCCAGCAGCTTAGGGCAGTATAACGAGCAGTACTTC. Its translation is CASSLGQYNEQYF.